This T cell receptor beta chain was sequenced in a study of somatic mutations in cytotoxic T cells in rheumatoid arthritis. Study-wide results and limits: A significant difference in CD8+ T-cell clonality was not found between rheumatoid arthritis patients and age-matched healthy controls.

TCRdb keeps only in-frame clones here, not all; method: immunoSEQ multiplex PCR. The sample has roughly 3,900 clones; 93% are singletons. There are 16 residues in the CDR3. V trimming: 5 bases; J trimming: 1 base; junction bases outside the gene matches: 7. Per germline, CDR1 SGHVS and CDR2 FNYEAQ. Concerning this clone: The antigen remains unidentified.

The genes are TRBV7-6 and TRBJ2-5, with 10 positions matching TRBD2. The clonotype comes from a woman between 55 and 75 years old with rheumatoid arthritis. The material sequenced was CD8+ T cells sorted from blood. CDR3 sequence (DNA): TGTGCCAGCAGCCGTACGCGACTAGCGGGCCAAGAGACCCAGTACTTC. Its translation is CASSRTRLAGQETQYF.